A selection of T cell receptor beta chains follows, all from one sample in a study of T cell repertoires in cytomegalovirus infection. A single record per CDR3 protein comes from TCRdb applying MiXCR to the reads. The sample contains fewer than 550,000 distinct CDR3 sequences, 11% of which appear only once. Sample: PBMCs. The receptors derive from a human donor in good health (CMV status not recorded). Some clones in this sample may be carry-over from other donors' samples. Both conserved end residues are part of each CDR3. Part of the rows lack a size; the others show once, few, many or a class for expanded clones.

CDR3,size,V
CASSPRAGTQYF,many,TRBV28
CASRVRSFNLQETQYF,few,TRBV5-6
CASSRDRNSYEQYF,many,TRBV19
CASSLTRLAGASADTQYF,many,TRBV5-4
CASSQQGPGSNQPQHF,many,TRBV6-1
CASSQEEFGYTF,once,TRBV4-2
CASAPGTIYGYTF,many,TRBV28
CASSLNREKSNTGELFF,many,TRBV7-6
CASIPGTGVEKLFF,-,TRBV2
CASSLRQGKVHEQYF,many,TRBV7-9
CASSFLGSAFF,many,TRBV11-1
CASSQGQGMRTNEKLFF,many,TRBV11-2
CASRCLEPGQEYGYTF,-,TRBV6-8
CSARDLSAGNTGELFF,-,TRBV20-1
CASSLNRGQTFF,-,TRBV7-3
CSVEDTQYF,few,TRBV29-1
CARARPNEQFF,few,TRBV2
CASTALDGGYTF,few,TRBV28
CASYGAGAYNEQFF,many,TRBV6-5
CAISVRGRSTDTQYF,many,TRBV10-3
CSARDGGTFSRGEQYF,many,TRBV20-1
CASSKTGFETEAFF,many,TRBV12-3/TRBV12-4
CAISDSYGYTF,many,TRBV10-3
CASSVASGGGELFF,-,TRBV9
CASRYGGENIQYF,many,TRBV6-6
CASSPAGGSNTGELFF,many,TRBV7-3
CATSRDILGQIVNSPLHF,few,TRBV15
CASSQNPASGSRSQETQYF,few,TRBV4-2
CASAETGYPYEQYF,many,TRBV10-2
CSASLNTEAFF,-,TRBV20-1
CASSLILMGGRAKNIQYF,-,TRBV7-9
CASSDSTLGGPPLDTQYF,few,TRBV2
CASSQDSGAGGINEQYF,many,TRBV4-2
CSAQRLSSYNEQFF,-,TRBV20-1
CASSLAGDWYEQYF,few,TRBV7-9
CASSSGLAGGLRNEQFF,many,TRBV7-2
CASSLTGALSGANVLTF,many,TRBV12-3/TRBV12-4
CASKGGGLYGYTF,many,TRBV7-8
CASSAYRLAVSTDTQYF,-,TRBV27
CASSQSGDDTEAFF,-,TRBV18
CSAHTGGAETQYF,-,TRBV20-1
CASSFQKAEGYTF,many,TRBV7-8
CASRATGPLSGANVLTF,-,TRBV27
CASGPGLAGVQETQYF,many,TRBV7-2
CASSLEDRGPYGYTF,many,TRBV5-1
CASSLAPGQMNTEAFF,-,TRBV5-1
CASSLLGGLYTGELFF,-,TRBV13
CASSQNGGTEAFF,many,TRBV14
CASGFRQGVEDQPQHF,many,TRBV12-5
CASSFVGADSPLHF,many,TRBV11-2
CASSKVASADTQYF,-,TRBV4-2